Listed below are T cell receptor beta chains from one sample, sequenced in a study of tumor-infiltrating lymphocytes in oesophageal squamous cell carcinoma. TCRdb redid the calling of the PCR reads with MiXCR, one entry per CDR3 protein. The sample holds approximately 17,000 distinct CDR3 sequences, less than 55% seen once. Source material: blood. The source is a female donor with esophageal squamous cell carcinoma. CDR3s include the opening cysteine and the closing phenylalanine or tryptophan. The order of the fields is D gene, V gene, J gene, clone size, CDR3 DNA, CDR3 protein. A D gene is named only where the DNA matches it firmly. Clone size is shown for a subset of rows, as once, few, many or a class of expanded clone.

d_gene: TRBD2; v_gene: TRBV14; j_gene: TRBJ2-3; abundance: few; CDR3nt: TGTGCCAGCAGCCCCGGGACTAGCATCACAGATACGCAGTATTTT; CDR3aa: CASSPGTSITDTQYF
d_gene: NA; v_gene: TRBV7-6; j_gene: TRBJ2-5; abundance: NA; CDR3nt: TGTGCCAGCAGCTTAGCGGCAGGGTCGGAGACCCAGTACTTC; CDR3aa: CASSLAAGSETQYF
d_gene: NA; v_gene: TRBV7-6; j_gene: TRBJ2-7; abundance: large; CDR3nt: TGTGCCAGCAGCTCCGGGACGGTCGAGCAGTACTTC; CDR3aa: CASSSGTVEQYF
d_gene: NA; v_gene: TRBV7-7; j_gene: TRBJ2-1; abundance: medium-sized; CDR3nt: TGTGCTAGCAGCTTATCTGGATACTCCAATGAGCAGTTCTTC; CDR3aa: CASSLSGYSNEQFF
d_gene: NA; v_gene: TRBV7-9; j_gene: TRBJ2-3; abundance: medium-sized; CDR3nt: TGTGCCAGCAGCAAGCACAGGGACCGTACAGATACGCAGTATTTT; CDR3aa: CASSKHRDRTDTQYF
d_gene: TRBD1; v_gene: TRBV7-3; j_gene: TRBJ1-1; abundance: medium-sized; CDR3nt: TGTGCCAGCAGCTTTACAGGGGGGATGAACACTGAAGCTTTCTTT; CDR3aa: CASSFTGGMNTEAFF
d_gene: TRBD1; v_gene: TRBV10-3; j_gene: TRBJ1-5; abundance: many; CDR3nt: TGTGCCATCAGTGAGTCGACAGGGGCGCGTCAGCCCCAGCATTTT; CDR3aa: CAISESTGARQPQHF
d_gene: TRBD1; v_gene: TRBV20-1; j_gene: TRBJ1-6; abundance: NA; CDR3nt: TGCAGTGGCCCCAGGGGGCAGAACTCCTACGAGCAGTACTTT; CDR3aa: CSGPRGQNSYEQYF
d_gene: TRBD2; v_gene: TRBV7-2; j_gene: TRBJ2-5; abundance: few; CDR3nt: TGTGCCAGCAGCCTCGGACTAGCGGCACAAGAGACCCAGTACTTC; CDR3aa: CASSLGLAAQETQYF
d_gene: NA; v_gene: TRBV6-1; j_gene: TRBJ2-7; abundance: many; CDR3nt: TGTGCCAGCAGTCGCCCCGCCGGCGGTACCGAGCAGTACTTC; CDR3aa: CASSRPAGGTEQYF
d_gene: TRBD2; v_gene: TRBV7-2; j_gene: TRBJ2-7; abundance: medium-sized; CDR3nt: TGTGCCAGCAGCGTCACTAGCGGGGTTAACAATGAGCAGTACTTC; CDR3aa: CASSVTSGVNNEQYF
d_gene: NA; v_gene: TRBV27; j_gene: TRBJ2-7; abundance: many; CDR3nt: TGTGCCAGCAGTTATAATAGCGGCAGCTCCTACGAGCAGTACTTC; CDR3aa: CASSYNSGSSYEQYF
d_gene: NA; v_gene: TRBV10-2; j_gene: TRBJ2-1; abundance: NA; CDR3nt: TGCGCCACTATAGCACCGGGGGATGAGCAGTTCTTC; CDR3aa: CATIAPGDEQFF
d_gene: TRBD2; v_gene: TRBV6-2/TRBV6-3; j_gene: TRBJ2-1; abundance: NA; CDR3nt: TGTGCCAGCAGTTTTAGCGGGAGGGCCAATGAGCAGTTCTTC; CDR3aa: CASSFSGRANEQFF
d_gene: NA; v_gene: TRBV5-3; j_gene: TRBJ1-1; abundance: NA; CDR3nt: TGTGCCAGAAGGTATCCCCTAAGCACTGAAGCTTTCTTT; CDR3aa: CARRYPLSTEAFF
d_gene: TRBD2; v_gene: TRBV3-1; j_gene: TRBJ2-2; abundance: NA; CDR3nt: TGTGCCAGCAGCCGGAGCGGGAGGAACACCGGGGAGCTGTTTTTT; CDR3aa: CASSRSGRNTGELFF
d_gene: NA; v_gene: TRBV24-1; j_gene: TRBJ2-3; abundance: medium-sized; CDR3nt: TGTGCCACCAGTGATAAGGACAATACGCAGTATTTT; CDR3aa: CATSDKDNTQYF
d_gene: NA; v_gene: TRBV12-3/TRBV12-4; j_gene: TRBJ2-1; abundance: NA; CDR3nt: TGTGCCAGCAGTTTAGAGGGGGGGGCAAGGAATGAGCAGTTCTTC; CDR3aa: CASSLEGGARNEQFF
d_gene: NA; v_gene: TRBV6-8; j_gene: TRBJ2-7; abundance: NA; CDR3nt: TGTGCCAGCATAGGTGGATCCCTCTACGAGCAGTACTTC; CDR3aa: CASIGGSLYEQYF
d_gene: NA; v_gene: TRBV5-1; j_gene: TRBJ2-1; abundance: many; CDR3nt: TGCGCCAGCAGCTTGGGCCTATTAGGACAGTATCTAAACAATGAGCAGTTCTTC; CDR3aa: CASSLGLLGQYLNNEQFF
d_gene: TRBD2; v_gene: TRBV7-3; j_gene: TRBJ2-1; abundance: medium-sized; CDR3nt: TGTGCCAGCAGTTCATTGGGACTAGCGGGGTACAATGAGCAGTTCTTC; CDR3aa: CASSSLGLAGYNEQFF
d_gene: TRBD2; v_gene: TRBV7-9; j_gene: TRBJ2-3; abundance: NA; CDR3nt: TGTGCCAGCAGCGATAGCGGGAGGCCACCTAGGGATACGCAGTATTTT; CDR3aa: CASSDSGRPPRDTQYF